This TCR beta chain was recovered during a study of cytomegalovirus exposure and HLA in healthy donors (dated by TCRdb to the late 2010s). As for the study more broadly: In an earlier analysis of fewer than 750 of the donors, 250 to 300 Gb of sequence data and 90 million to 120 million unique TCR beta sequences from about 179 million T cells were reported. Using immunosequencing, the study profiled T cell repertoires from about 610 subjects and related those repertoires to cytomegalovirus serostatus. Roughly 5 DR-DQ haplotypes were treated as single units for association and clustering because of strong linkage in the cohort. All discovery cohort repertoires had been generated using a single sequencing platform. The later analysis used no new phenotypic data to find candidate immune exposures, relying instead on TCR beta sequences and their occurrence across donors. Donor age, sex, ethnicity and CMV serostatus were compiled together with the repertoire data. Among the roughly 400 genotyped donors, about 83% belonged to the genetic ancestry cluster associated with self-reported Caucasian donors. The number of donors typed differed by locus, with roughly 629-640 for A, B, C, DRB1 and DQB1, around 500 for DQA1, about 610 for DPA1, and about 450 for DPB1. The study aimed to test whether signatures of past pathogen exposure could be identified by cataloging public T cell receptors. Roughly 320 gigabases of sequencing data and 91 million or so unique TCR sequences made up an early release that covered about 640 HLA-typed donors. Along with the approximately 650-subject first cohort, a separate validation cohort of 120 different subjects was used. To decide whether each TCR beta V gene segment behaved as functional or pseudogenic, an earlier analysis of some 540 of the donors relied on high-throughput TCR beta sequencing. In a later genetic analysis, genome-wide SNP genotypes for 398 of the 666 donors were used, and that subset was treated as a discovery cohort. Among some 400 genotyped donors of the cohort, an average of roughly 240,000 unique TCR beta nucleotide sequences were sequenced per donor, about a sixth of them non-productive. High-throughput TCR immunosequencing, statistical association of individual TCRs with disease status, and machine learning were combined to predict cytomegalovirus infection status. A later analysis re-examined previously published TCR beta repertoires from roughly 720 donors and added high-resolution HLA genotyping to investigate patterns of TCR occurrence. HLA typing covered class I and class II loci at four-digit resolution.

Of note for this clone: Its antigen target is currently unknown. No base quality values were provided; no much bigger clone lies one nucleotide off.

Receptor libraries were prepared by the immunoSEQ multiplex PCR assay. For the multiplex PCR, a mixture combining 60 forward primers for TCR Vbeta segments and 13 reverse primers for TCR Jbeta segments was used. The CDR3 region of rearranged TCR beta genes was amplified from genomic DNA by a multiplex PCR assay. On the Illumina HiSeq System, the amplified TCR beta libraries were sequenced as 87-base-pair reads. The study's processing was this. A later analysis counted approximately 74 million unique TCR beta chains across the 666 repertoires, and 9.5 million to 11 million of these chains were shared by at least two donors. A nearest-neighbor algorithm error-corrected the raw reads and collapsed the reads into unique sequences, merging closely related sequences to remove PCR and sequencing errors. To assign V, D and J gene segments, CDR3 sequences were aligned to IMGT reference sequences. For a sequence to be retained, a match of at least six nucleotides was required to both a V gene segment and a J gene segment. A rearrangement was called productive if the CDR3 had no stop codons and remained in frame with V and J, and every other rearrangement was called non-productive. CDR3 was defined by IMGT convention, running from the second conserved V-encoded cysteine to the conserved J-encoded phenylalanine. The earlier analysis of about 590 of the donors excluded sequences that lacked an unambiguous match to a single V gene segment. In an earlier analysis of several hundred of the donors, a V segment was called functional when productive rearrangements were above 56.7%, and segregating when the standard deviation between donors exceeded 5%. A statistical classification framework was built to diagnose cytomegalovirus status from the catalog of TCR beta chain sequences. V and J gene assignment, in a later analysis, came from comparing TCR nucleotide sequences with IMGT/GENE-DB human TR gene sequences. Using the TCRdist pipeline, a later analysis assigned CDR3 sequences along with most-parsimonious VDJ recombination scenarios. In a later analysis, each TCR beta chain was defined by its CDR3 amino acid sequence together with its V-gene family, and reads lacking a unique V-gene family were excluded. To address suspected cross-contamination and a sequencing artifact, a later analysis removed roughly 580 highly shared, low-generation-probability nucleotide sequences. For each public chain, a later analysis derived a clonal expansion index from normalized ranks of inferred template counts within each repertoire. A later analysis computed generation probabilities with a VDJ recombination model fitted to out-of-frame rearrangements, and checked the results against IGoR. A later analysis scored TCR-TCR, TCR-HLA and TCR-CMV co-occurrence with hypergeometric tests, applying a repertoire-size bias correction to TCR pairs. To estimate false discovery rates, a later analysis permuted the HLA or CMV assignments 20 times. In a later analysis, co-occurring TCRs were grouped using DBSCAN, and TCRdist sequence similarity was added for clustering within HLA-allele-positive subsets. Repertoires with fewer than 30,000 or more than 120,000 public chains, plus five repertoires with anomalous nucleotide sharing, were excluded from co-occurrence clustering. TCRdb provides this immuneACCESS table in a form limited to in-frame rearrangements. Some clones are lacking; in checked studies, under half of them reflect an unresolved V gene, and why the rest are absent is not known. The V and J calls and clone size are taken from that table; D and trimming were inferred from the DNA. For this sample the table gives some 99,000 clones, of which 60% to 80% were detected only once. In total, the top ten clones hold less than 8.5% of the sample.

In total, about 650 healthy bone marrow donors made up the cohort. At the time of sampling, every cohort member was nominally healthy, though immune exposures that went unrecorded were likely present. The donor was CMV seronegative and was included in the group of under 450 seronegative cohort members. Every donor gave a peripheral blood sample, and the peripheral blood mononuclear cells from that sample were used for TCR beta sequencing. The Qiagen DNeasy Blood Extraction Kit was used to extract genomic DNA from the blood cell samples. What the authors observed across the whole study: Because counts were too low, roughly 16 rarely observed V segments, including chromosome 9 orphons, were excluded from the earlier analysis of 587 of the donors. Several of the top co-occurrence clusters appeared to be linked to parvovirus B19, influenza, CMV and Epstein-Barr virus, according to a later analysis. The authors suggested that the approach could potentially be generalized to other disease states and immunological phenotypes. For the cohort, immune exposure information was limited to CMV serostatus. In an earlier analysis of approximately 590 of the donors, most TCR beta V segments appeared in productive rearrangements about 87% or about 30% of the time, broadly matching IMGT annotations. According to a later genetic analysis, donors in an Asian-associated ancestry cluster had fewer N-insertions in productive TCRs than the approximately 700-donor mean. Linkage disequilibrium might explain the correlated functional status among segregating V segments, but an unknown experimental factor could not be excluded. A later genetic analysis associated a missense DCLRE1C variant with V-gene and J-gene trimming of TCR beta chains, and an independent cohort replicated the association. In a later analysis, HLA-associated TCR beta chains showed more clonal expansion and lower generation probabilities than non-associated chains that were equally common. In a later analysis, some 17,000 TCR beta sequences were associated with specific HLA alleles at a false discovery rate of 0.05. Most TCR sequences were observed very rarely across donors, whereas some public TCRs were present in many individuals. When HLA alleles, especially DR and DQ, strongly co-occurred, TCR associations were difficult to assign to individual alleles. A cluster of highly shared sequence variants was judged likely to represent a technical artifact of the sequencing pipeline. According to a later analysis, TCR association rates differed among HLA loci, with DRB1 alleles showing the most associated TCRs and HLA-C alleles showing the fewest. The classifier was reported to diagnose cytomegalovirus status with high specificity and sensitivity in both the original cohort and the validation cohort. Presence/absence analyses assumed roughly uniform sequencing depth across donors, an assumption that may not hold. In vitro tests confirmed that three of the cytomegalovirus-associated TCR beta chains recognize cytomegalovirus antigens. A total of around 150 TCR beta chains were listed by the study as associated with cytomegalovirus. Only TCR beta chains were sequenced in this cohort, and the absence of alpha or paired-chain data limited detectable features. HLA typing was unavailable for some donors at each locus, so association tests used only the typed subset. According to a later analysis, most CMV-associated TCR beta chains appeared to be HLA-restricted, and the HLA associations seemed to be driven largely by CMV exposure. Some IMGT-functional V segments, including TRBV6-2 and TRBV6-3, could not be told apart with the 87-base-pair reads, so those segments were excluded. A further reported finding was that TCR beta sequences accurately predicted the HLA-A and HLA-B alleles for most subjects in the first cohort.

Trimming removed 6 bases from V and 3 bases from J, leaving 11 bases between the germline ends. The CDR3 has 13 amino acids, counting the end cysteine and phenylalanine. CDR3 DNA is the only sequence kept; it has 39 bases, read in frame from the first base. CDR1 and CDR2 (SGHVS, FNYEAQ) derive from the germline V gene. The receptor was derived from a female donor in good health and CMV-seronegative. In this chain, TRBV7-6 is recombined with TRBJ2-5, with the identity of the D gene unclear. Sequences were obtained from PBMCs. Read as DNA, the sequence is TGTGCCAGCAGTTTTACAGTAGAAGAGACCCAGTACTTC. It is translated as CASSFTVEETQYF.